This T cell receptor beta chain appears in the sequencing data of a study of T cells after posttransplantation cyclophosphamide. Trimming left V 4 bases short and J 2 bases short, with 12 bases between. The CDR3 is 14 amino acids. The germline V gene encodes CDR1 MNHNS and CDR2 SASEGT. Many counts were recorded for this clone. The method was immunoSEQ multiplex PCR; TCRdb's version includes in-frame clones alone and lacks a portion of them. Listed for the sample are 34,000 or so clones, none seen a single time. The sequence was obtained from a woman aged 50 to 65 in good health and a related stem cell transplant donor. The chain is built from TRBV6-1 and TRBJ2-7; tentatively, D is TRBD1 (5 bases). Sequenced material: PBMCs. CDR3 nucleotides: TGTGCCAGCAGTGCTCGAGACAGAACCTACGAGCAGTACTTC. Translating gives CASSARDRTYEQYF.